The entry that follows covers one T cell receptor (beta chain) sequence. Its antigen is not known. This sample was taken from a study of shared clonotypes between healthy human individuals. Study-wide results and caveats: Around 4.7% was the fraction of naive CD4 clonotypes found shared across a few donors. Only a few donors were included, so the genetic and exposure-history diversity represented was limited.

Produced via immunoSEQ multiplex PCR; TCRdb's table is partial and in-frame only. This sample yields about 2,200,000 clones, of which 93% are seen a single time; around 1.7% belongs to the top ten. CD45RO-negative, CCR7-positively selected cells formed the naive CD8 fraction, excluding terminally differentiated effector memory CD45RA+ cells. This TCR came from a man younger than 30 in good health. Some clones in this sample may be carry-over from other donors' samples. The sample comprised naive CD8+ T cells from PBMCs.

The CDR3 region is CASSLGQGGQPQHF. CDR3 coding DNA: TGTGCCAGCAGCCTAGGACAGGGGGGACAGCCCCAGCATTTT. The chain uses TRBV5-8 and TRBJ1-5, with 10 nucleotides matching TRBD1. V trimming: 4 bases; J trimming: 7 bases; junction bases outside the gene matches: 5. CDR3 length: 14 residues. In germline, CDR1 is SGHTS, CDR2 YDEGEE.